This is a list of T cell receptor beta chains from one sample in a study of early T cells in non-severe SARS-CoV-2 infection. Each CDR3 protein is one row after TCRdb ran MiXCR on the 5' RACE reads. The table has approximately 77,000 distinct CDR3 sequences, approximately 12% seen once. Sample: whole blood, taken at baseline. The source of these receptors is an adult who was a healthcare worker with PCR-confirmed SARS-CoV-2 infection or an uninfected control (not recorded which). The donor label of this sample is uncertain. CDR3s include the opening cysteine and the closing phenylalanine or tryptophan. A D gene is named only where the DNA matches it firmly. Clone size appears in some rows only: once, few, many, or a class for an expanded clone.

CDR3nt: TGTGCCAGCAGCCTTAGCGGGGTCGGCGGGGAGCTGTTTTTT
CDR3aa: CASSLSGVGGELFF
abundance: few
v_gene: TRBV3-1
j_gene: TRBJ2-2
d_gene: TRBD2

CDR3nt: TGTGCCAGCAGCTTGGAAACAGGGGTGAACACTGAAGCTTTCTTT
CDR3aa: CASSLETGVNTEAFF
abundance: NA
v_gene: TRBV5-4
j_gene: TRBJ1-1
d_gene: TRBD1

CDR3nt: TGTGCCAGCACAAGGACAGGGGGCCTCCCTGGGGCCAACGTCCTGACTTTC
CDR3aa: CASTRTGGLPGANVLTF
abundance: many
v_gene: TRBV6-6
j_gene: TRBJ2-6
d_gene: TRBD1

CDR3nt: TGTGCCATCAGGGAGGACAATAACTATGGCTACACCTTC
CDR3aa: CAIREDNNYGYTF
abundance: NA
v_gene: TRBV10-3
j_gene: TRBJ1-2
d_gene: NA

CDR3nt: TGTGCCAGCAGCTTAGCTTTCGGGACAGACTATGGCTACACCTTC
CDR3aa: CASSLAFGTDYGYTF
abundance: many
v_gene: TRBV11-2
j_gene: TRBJ1-2
d_gene: TRBD1

CDR3nt: TGTGCCAGCAGCCTCGGGTCAACCGGCGAGCAGTACTTC
CDR3aa: CASSLGSTGEQYF
abundance: many
v_gene: TRBV7-7
j_gene: TRBJ2-7
d_gene: NA

CDR3nt: TGTGCCAGCAGTGAGGGTTATCGGACAGGGGCTGAAAAACTGTTTTTT
CDR3aa: CASSEGYRTGAEKLFF
abundance: NA
v_gene: TRBV2
j_gene: TRBJ1-4
d_gene: TRBD1

CDR3nt: TGTGCCAGCACCCCCAGGACTAGCGTGACAAGCCCCTACAATGAGCAGTTCTTC
CDR3aa: CASTPRTSVTSPYNEQFF
abundance: many
v_gene: TRBV7-9
j_gene: TRBJ2-1
d_gene: TRBD2

CDR3nt: TGTGCCAGCAGCTTACTGTACGGTCATGGGGCCGGCACAGATACGCAGTATTTT
CDR3aa: CASSLLYGHGAGTDTQYF
abundance: many
v_gene: TRBV7-3
j_gene: TRBJ2-3
d_gene: NA

CDR3nt: TGTGCCAGCAGCGTAAATAGCGTGAACACTGAAGCTTTCTTT
CDR3aa: CASSVNSVNTEAFF
abundance: many
v_gene: TRBV9
j_gene: TRBJ1-1
d_gene: NA

CDR3nt: TGTGCCAGCAGTCCCACGGGGACCGGGGAGCTGTTTTTT
CDR3aa: CASSPTGTGELFF
abundance: many
v_gene: TRBV12-3/TRBV12-4
j_gene: TRBJ2-2
d_gene: NA

CDR3nt: TGTGCCAGCAGACAGGGAAGCAGGGGCTACACCTTC
CDR3aa: CASRQGSRGYTF
abundance: few
v_gene: TRBV2
j_gene: TRBJ1-2
d_gene: NA

CDR3nt: TGTGCCAGCAGCACCCTAGCGGGAGGGCCACCAGCGAATGAGCAGTTCTTC
CDR3aa: CASSTLAGGPPANEQFF
abundance: NA
v_gene: TRBV11-2
j_gene: TRBJ2-1
d_gene: TRBD2

CDR3nt: TGTGCCAGCAGCTTACGGACCCTGAACACCGGGGAGCTGTTTTTT
CDR3aa: CASSLRTLNTGELFF
abundance: few
v_gene: TRBV11-2
j_gene: TRBJ2-2
d_gene: NA

CDR3nt: TGTGCCAGCAGCGAAAGGGGGCCTCCCGGGTGGTTCTTC
CDR3aa: CASSERGPPGWFF
abundance: NA
v_gene: TRBV21-1
j_gene: TRBJ2-1
d_gene: NA

CDR3nt: TGTGCCTGGAGCGTCTCTGAGTGGGGCGCCGTCTATGGCTACACCTTC
CDR3aa: CAWSVSEWGAVYGYTF
abundance: medium-sized
v_gene: TRBV30
j_gene: TRBJ1-2
d_gene: NA

CDR3nt: TGCGCCAGCAGCTTGGTTTCCGGGCCGAACACTGAAGCTTTCTTT
CDR3aa: CASSLVSGPNTEAFF
abundance: NA
v_gene: TRBV5-1
j_gene: TRBJ1-1
d_gene: NA

CDR3nt: TGTGCCAGCAGCTTAGATCTGACCGGCAATGAGCAGTTCTTC
CDR3aa: CASSLDLTGNEQFF
abundance: few
v_gene: TRBV11-3
j_gene: TRBJ2-1
d_gene: NA

CDR3nt: TGCAGCGTTGGGGATAACCTTCGCGGTCAGCCCCAGCATTTT
CDR3aa: CSVGDNLRGQPQHF
abundance: medium-sized
v_gene: TRBV29-1
j_gene: TRBJ1-5
d_gene: NA

CDR3nt: TGTGCCAGCAGTGAAAGGTGGCCGCCGGACACCATATATTTT
CDR3aa: CASSERWPPDTIYF
abundance: few
v_gene: TRBV6-1
j_gene: TRBJ1-3
d_gene: NA

CDR3nt: TGTGCCAGCAGCTTTCGAAACACCGGGGAGCTGTTTTTT
CDR3aa: CASSFRNTGELFF
abundance: NA
v_gene: TRBV7-6
j_gene: TRBJ2-2
d_gene: NA

CDR3nt: TGTGCCAGCAGTGAAGGCGGACAGTATCAGCCCCAGCATTTT
CDR3aa: CASSEGGQYQPQHF
abundance: NA
v_gene: TRBV2
j_gene: TRBJ1-5
d_gene: NA

CDR3nt: TGTGCCAGCTCGAGGAGTGGGGCCCAAGAGACCCAGTACTTC
CDR3aa: CASSRSGAQETQYF
abundance: NA
v_gene: TRBV7-3
j_gene: TRBJ2-5
d_gene: NA

CDR3nt: TGTGCCATCAGTTATCCGACAGGGGACGGCTACACCTTC
CDR3aa: CAISYPTGDGYTF
abundance: few
v_gene: TRBV10-3
j_gene: TRBJ1-2
d_gene: TRBD1

CDR3nt: TGTGCCAGCAGCCTCCAGCAGTCGAACACTGAAGCTTTCTTT
CDR3aa: CASSLQQSNTEAFF
abundance: few
v_gene: TRBV7-3
j_gene: TRBJ1-1
d_gene: NA

CDR3nt: TGTGCCAGCAGTTTGAGGCGAGGTGGTTCCTACAATGAGCAGTTCTTC
CDR3aa: CASSLRRGGSYNEQFF
abundance: many
v_gene: TRBV12-3/TRBV12-4
j_gene: TRBJ2-1
d_gene: NA

CDR3nt: TGTGCCAGCAGCCAAAGGATGGGCCGGGACCCGAGGGAGCAGTACTTC
CDR3aa: CASSQRMGRDPREQYF
abundance: NA
v_gene: TRBV4-2
j_gene: TRBJ2-7
d_gene: NA

CDR3nt: TGTGCCAGCAGTTCCCCCCGGGGTGAAGCTTTCTTT
CDR3aa: CASSSPRGEAFF
abundance: NA
v_gene: TRBV25-1
j_gene: TRBJ1-1
d_gene: NA

CDR3nt: TGTGCCAGCAGCTTATTGGGGGGATTCAATCAGCCCCAGCATTTT
CDR3aa: CASSLLGGFNQPQHF
abundance: NA
v_gene: TRBV7-2
j_gene: TRBJ1-5
d_gene: NA

CDR3nt: TGTGCCAGCACCCAGCAGGGGAGCTCCTACGAGCAGTACTTC
CDR3aa: CASTQQGSSYEQYF
abundance: NA
v_gene: TRBV28
j_gene: TRBJ2-7
d_gene: NA

CDR3nt: TGTGCCAGCAGCCAAGAAAGTCACCCTATCTACGAGCAGTACTTC
CDR3aa: CASSQESHPIYEQYF
abundance: few
v_gene: TRBV3-1
j_gene: TRBJ2-7
d_gene: NA

CDR3nt: TGTGCCAGCAGCTTGAGGGACAACACAGATACGCAGTATTTT
CDR3aa: CASSLRDNTDTQYF
abundance: medium-sized
v_gene: TRBV5-5
j_gene: TRBJ2-3
d_gene: NA

CDR3nt: TGTGCCACCAGTGATGGAGGTGGGACAGGGAGGGTATATGGCTACACCTTC
CDR3aa: CATSDGGGTGRVYGYTF
abundance: NA
v_gene: TRBV24-1
j_gene: TRBJ1-2
d_gene: TRBD1

CDR3nt: TGTGCCAGCAGCTACCCAGGACTAGCGGGGGGGCATACGCAGTATTTT
CDR3aa: CASSYPGLAGGHTQYF
abundance: many
v_gene: TRBV7-2
j_gene: TRBJ2-3
d_gene: TRBD2

CDR3nt: TGTGCCAGCACCCGAAGCTCCCCAGGGAGCCACAATGAGCAGTTCTTC
CDR3aa: CASTRSSPGSHNEQFF
abundance: many
v_gene: TRBV12-3/TRBV12-4
j_gene: TRBJ2-1
d_gene: NA

CDR3nt: TGCGCCAGCAGCTTGGCTGGGCTAGCCTTCACCCAAGAGACCCAGTACTTC
CDR3aa: CASSLAGLAFTQETQYF
abundance: few
v_gene: TRBV5-1
j_gene: TRBJ2-5
d_gene: NA

CDR3nt: TGCAGCGTTGAACGGCGCCTGGTTAACACTGAAGCTTTCTTT
CDR3aa: CSVERRLVNTEAFF
abundance: NA
v_gene: TRBV29-1
j_gene: TRBJ1-1
d_gene: NA

CDR3nt: TGTGCCAGCAGCACACAGGGGGGCACAGATACGCAGTATTTT
CDR3aa: CASSTQGGTDTQYF
abundance: many
v_gene: TRBV7-3
j_gene: TRBJ2-3
d_gene: TRBD1

CDR3nt: TGTGCTAGTGGTTTGTCCTACGGCCTTCGATATAGCAATCAGCCCCAGCATTTT
CDR3aa: CASGLSYGLRYSNQPQHF
abundance: NA
v_gene: TRBV12-5
j_gene: TRBJ1-5
d_gene: NA

CDR3nt: TGTGCCAGCAGGGTACAGGTGAGCTCCTACAATGAGCAGTTCTTC
CDR3aa: CASRVQVSSYNEQFF
abundance: many
v_gene: TRBV2
j_gene: TRBJ2-1
d_gene: NA

CDR3nt: TGTGCCAGCAGTTTGTCAGGGGGAGGATATGGCTACACCTTC
CDR3aa: CASSLSGGGYGYTF
abundance: NA
v_gene: TRBV27
j_gene: TRBJ1-2
d_gene: TRBD1

CDR3nt: TGTGCCAGCAGCCAAGGTGGAGTCGAGACCCAGTACTTC
CDR3aa: CASSQGGVETQYF
abundance: NA
v_gene: TRBV3-1
j_gene: TRBJ2-5
d_gene: NA

CDR3nt: TGTGCCAGCAGCTTGCGGACAGGGGATATCTTTGGCTACACCTTC
CDR3aa: CASSLRTGDIFGYTF
abundance: few
v_gene: TRBV5-5
j_gene: TRBJ1-2
d_gene: TRBD1

CDR3nt: TGTGCCATCAGTGAAGATGACGGGTCGCAGTATTTT
CDR3aa: CAISEDDGSQYF
abundance: NA
v_gene: TRBV10-3
j_gene: TRBJ2-3
d_gene: NA

CDR3nt: TGCAGTGCGTTGGCTACAGATACGCAGTATTTT
CDR3aa: CSALATDTQYF
abundance: many
v_gene: TRBV20-1
j_gene: TRBJ2-3
d_gene: NA

CDR3nt: TGTGCCAGCTCACCACCCGTGGGCGAGACCCAGTACTTC
CDR3aa: CASSPPVGETQYF
abundance: NA
v_gene: TRBV18
j_gene: TRBJ2-5
d_gene: NA

CDR3nt: TGCGCCAGCAGCCCGGGACAGGGCACTGAAAACACCATATATTTT
CDR3aa: CASSPGQGTENTIYF
abundance: NA
v_gene: TRBV4-1
j_gene: TRBJ1-3
d_gene: TRBD1

CDR3nt: TGTGCCAGCAGCCTTAAAGGGACAGTCTTATTTGACACCATATATTTT
CDR3aa: CASSLKGTVLFDTIYF
abundance: few
v_gene: TRBV7-4
j_gene: TRBJ1-3
d_gene: TRBD1

CDR3nt: TGTGCCAGCAGTTTATTACTAGCGGGGTCCTACAATGAGCAGTTCTTC
CDR3aa: CASSLLLAGSYNEQFF
abundance: NA
v_gene: TRBV28
j_gene: TRBJ2-1
d_gene: TRBD2